This entry features one TCR beta chain sequence. Its antigen is currently unknown. Assay: immunoSEQ multiplex PCR; the TCRdb copy retains only in-frame clones and omits some. The sample lists 60,000 to 80,000 clones; roughly 88% were seen once. Any history of autoimmune disease or systemic immunosuppression disqualified patients. The data stem from a study of OX40 agonist ivuxolimab in advanced cancers. Study overall: The drug used for patients, ivuxolimab, was an agonistic anti-OX40 (CD134) antibody.

Study-wide results and caveats: On average, CD8+ T cells had more expanded clones than CD4+.

V lost 6 bases and J 6 bases, leaving 11 bases between the germline ends. Germline V gene data show CDR1 as SNHLY and CDR2 as FYNNEI. CDR3 length: 12 amino acids. The starting material was CD4+ or CD8+ T cells sorted from blood, obtained in a trial of the OX40 agonist ivuxolimab. V gene TRBV2 combines with J gene TRBJ1-1; D call uncertain. The sequence was obtained from an adult with an advanced solid tumor such as melanoma, head and neck, liver or kidney cancer. As DNA, the CDR3 is TGTGCCAGCAGCGGTCTGTGGGCTGAAGCTTTCTTT. Protein: CASSGLWAEAFF. The variable domain in full, completed from reference TRBV2 and TRBJ1-1, reads EPEVTQTPSHQVTQMGQEVILRCVPISNHLYFYWYRQILGQKVEFLVSFYNNEISEKSEIFDDQFSVERPDGSNFTLKIRSTKLEDSAMYFCASSGLWAEAFFGQGTRLTVV.